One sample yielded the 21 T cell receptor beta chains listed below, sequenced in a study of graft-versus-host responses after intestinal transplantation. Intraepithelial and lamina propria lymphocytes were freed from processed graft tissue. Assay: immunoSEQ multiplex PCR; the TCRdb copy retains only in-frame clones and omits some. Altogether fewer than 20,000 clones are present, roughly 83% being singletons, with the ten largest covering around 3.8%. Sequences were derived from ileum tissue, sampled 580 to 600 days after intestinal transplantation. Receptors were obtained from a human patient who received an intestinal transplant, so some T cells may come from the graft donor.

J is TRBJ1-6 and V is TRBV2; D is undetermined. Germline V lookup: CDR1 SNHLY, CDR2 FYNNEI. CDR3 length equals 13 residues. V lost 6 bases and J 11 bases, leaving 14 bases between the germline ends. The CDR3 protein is CASRREVSAPLHF. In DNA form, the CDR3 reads TGTGCCAGCAGACGAGAGGTCTCAGCACCCCTCCACTTT.

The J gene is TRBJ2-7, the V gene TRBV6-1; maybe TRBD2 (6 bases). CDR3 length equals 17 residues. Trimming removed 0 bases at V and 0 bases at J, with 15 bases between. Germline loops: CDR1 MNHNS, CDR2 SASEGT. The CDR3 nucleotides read TGTGCCAGCAGTGAAGCTTGGGGGGAATCTAGCTCCTACGAGCAGTACTTC. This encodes CASSEAWGESSSYEQYF.

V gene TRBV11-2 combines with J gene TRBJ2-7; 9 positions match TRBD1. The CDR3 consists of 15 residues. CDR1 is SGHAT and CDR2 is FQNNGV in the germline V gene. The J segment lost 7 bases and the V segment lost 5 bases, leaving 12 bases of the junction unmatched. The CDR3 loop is CASSLTGTGFDEQYF. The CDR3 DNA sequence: TGTGCCAGCAGCCTAACCGGGACAGGGTTTGATGAGCAGTACTTC.

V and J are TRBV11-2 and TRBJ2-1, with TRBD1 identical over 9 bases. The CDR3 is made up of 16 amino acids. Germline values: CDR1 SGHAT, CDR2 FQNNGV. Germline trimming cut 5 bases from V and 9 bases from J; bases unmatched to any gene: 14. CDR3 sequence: CASSRPGQGRTSEQFF. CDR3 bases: TGTGCCAGCAGCCGACCGGGACAGGGTCGTACAAGTGAGCAGTTCTTC.

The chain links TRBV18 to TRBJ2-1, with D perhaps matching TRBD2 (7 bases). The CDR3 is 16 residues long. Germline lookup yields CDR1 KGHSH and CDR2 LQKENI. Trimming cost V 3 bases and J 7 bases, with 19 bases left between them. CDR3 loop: CASSPVRGGAGNEQFF. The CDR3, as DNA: TGTGCCAGCTCACCCGTTAGGGGGGGCGCGGGAAATGAGCAGTTCTTC.

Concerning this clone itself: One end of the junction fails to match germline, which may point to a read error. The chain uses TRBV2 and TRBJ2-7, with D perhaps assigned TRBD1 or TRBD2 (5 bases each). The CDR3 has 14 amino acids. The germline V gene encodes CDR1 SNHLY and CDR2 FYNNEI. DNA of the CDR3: TGTGCCAGCAGTGACCACGGGATCGGTCTGAGGGGATTCTTC. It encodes CASSDHGIGLRGFF.

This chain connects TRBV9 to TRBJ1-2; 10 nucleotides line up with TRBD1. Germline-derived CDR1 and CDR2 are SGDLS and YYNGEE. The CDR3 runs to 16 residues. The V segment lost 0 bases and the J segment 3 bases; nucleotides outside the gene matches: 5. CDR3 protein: CASSVAGQGVDYGYTF. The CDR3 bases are TGTGCCAGCAGCGTAGCCGGACAGGGGGTTGACTATGGCTACACCTTC.

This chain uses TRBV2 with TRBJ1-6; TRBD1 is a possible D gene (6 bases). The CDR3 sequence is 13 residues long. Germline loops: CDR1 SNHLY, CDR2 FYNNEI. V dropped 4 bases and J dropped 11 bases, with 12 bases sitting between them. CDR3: CASSVQGYPPLHF. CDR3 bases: TGTGCCAGCAGTGTACAGGGATACCCACCCCTCCACTTT.

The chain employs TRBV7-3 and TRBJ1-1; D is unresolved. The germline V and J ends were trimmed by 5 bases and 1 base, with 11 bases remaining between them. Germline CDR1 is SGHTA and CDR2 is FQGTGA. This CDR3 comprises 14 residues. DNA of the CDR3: TGTGCCAGCAGCGAGGCGGGGTCGAACACTGAAGCTTTCTTT. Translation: CASSEAGSNTEAFF.

CDR3 residues: CASSFYTPFGASGNEQFF. In DNA form, the CDR3 reads TGTGCCAGCAGCTTTTATACCCCCTTCGGGGCTAGCGGCAATGAGCAGTTCTTC. The V call is TRBV11-1, the J call TRBJ2-1, with 7 bases identical to TRBD2. Losses at the gene ends were 3 bases for V and 6 bases for J; bases not matched to a gene: 17. This CDR3 is 18 amino acids long. Germline CDR1 and CDR2: SGHAT and FQDESV (reference sequence).

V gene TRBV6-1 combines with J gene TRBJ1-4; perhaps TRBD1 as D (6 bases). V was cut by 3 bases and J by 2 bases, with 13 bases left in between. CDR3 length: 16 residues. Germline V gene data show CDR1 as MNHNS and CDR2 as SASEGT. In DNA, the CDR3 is TGTGCCAGCAGTGAGGGGGGCGGGAGCACTAATGAAAAACTGTTTTTT. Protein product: CASSEGGGSTNEKLFF.

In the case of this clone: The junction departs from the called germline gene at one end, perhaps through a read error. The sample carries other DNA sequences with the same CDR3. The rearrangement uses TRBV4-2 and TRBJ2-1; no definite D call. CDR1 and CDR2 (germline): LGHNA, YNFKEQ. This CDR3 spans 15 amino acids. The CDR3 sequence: CASSQADSGLYEQFF. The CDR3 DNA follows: TGTGCCAGCAGCCAAGCCGATAGTGGGCTCTATGAGCAATTCTTC.

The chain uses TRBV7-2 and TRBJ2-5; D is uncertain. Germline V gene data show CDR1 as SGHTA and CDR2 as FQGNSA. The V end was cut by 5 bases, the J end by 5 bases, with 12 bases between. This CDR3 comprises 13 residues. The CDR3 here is CASSPQSVETQYF. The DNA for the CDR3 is TGTGCCAGCAGCCCCCAGAGTGTGGAGACCCAGTACTTC.

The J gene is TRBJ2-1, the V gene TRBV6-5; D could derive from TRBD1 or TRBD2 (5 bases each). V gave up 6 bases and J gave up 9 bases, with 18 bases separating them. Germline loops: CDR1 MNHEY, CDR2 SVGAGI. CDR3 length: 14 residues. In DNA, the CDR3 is TGTGCCAGCAGGGCAGGTCTACAGGACTCTGAGCAGTTCTTC. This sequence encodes CASRAGLQDSEQFF.

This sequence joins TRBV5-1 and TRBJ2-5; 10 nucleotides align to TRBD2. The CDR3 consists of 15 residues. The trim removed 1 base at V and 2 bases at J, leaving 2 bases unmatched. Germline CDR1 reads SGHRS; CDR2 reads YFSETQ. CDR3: CASSLTAGGQETQYF. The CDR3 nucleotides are TGCGCCAGCAGCTTGACAGCGGGGGGGCAAGAGACCCAGTACTTC.

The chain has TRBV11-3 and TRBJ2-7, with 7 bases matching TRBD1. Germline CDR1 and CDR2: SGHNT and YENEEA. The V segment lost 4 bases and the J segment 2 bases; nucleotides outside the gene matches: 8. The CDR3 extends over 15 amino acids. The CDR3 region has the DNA TGTGCCAGCAGCTCCCGTGGGACAGTAACCTACGAGCAGTACTTC. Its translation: CASSSRGTVTYEQYF.

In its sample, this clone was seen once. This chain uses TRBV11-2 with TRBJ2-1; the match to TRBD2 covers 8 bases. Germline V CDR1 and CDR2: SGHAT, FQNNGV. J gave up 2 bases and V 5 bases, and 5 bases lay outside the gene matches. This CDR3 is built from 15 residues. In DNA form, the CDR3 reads TGTGCCAGCAGCCCCCGGGGGGGGGCCTACAATGAGCAGTTCTTC. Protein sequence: CASSPRGGAYNEQFF.

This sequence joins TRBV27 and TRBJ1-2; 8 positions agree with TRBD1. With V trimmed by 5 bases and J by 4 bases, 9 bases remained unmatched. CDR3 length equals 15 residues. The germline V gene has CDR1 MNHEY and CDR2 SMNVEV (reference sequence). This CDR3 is CASSPQDRAAYGYTF. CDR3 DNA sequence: TGTGCCAGCAGTCCACAGGACAGGGCGGCCTATGGCTACACCTTC.

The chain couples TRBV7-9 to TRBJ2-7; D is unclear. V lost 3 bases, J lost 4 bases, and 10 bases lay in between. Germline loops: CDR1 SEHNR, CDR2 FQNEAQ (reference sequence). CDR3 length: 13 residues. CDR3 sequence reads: CASSFPGGYEQYF. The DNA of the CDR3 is TGTGCCAGCAGCTTTCCAGGTGGTTACGAGCAGTACTTC.

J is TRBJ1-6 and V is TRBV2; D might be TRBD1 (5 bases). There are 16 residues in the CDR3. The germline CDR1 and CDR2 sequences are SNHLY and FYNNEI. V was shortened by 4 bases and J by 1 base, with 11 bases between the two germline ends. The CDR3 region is CASSARAQSYNSPLHF. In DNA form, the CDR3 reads TGTGCCAGCAGTGCCAGGGCCCAGTCCTATAATTCACCCCTCCACTTT.

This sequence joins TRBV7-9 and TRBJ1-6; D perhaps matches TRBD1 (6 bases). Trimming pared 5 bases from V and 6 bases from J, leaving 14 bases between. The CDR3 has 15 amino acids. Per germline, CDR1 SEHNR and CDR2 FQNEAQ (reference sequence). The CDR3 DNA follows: TGTGCCAGCAGCCTCTCGGGACAATTTAATTCACCCCTCCACTTT. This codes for CASSLSGQFNSPLHF.